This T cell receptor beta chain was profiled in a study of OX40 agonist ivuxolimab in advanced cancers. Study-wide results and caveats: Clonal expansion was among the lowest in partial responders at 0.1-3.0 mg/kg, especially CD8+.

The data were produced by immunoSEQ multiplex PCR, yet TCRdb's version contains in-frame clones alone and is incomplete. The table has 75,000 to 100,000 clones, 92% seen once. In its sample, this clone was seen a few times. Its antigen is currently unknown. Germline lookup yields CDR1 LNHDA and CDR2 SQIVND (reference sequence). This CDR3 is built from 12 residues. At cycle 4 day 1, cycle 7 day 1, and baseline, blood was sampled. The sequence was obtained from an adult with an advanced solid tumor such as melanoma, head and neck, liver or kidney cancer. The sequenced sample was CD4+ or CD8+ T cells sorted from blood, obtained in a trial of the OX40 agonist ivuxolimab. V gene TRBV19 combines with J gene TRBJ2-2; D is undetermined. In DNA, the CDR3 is TGTGTAACTCCAAGCACGACCGGGGAGCTGTTTTTT. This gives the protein CVTPSTTGELFF.